This T cell receptor beta chain was identified in a study of neurological immune-mediated disorders. It was by 5'RACE with 10-nucleotide random UMIs that the cDNA was made. TCRdb processed the 5' RACE reads anew with MiXCR; each CDR3 protein has one entry. The sample lists about 60,000 distinct CDR3 sequences, about 3.4% seen once, with 6% to 9% in the top ten. This CDR3 is 15 amino acids long. Per germline, CDR1 SGHTA and CDR2 FQGNSA. Trimming cost V 5 bases and J 2 bases, with 15 bases left between them. This clonotype was observed at least ten times. Its antigen is still unknown. Study-level findings and limits: When grouped phylogenetically, the repertoires of 18 of the 34 multiple sclerosis patients fell together in one related-CDR3 cluster, which is a possible signature.

J is TRBJ2-5 and V is TRBV7-2, with D perhaps matching TRBD2 (5 bases). The sequence was collected from a woman aged 55-70 years with multiple sclerosis. Sequencing input: PBMCs. For the CDR3, the DNA is TGTGCCAGCAGCCTCATGGGAGCGGCGCAAGAGACCCAGTACTTC. Its translation is CASSLMGAAQETQYF.